This TCR beta chain was obtained from a study of blood T cell repertoires in COVID-19. Study-level information: Nucleic acid was either cDNA or gDNA, and it came from T cells, B-cell-depleted T cells, or PBMCs.

In the original analysis: Reference gene primer amplification gave estimated nucleated cell counts. Produced via immunoSEQ multiplex PCR; TCRdb's table is partial and in-frame only. V, J and clone size are taken as reported in that table, and D and trimming were inferred from the DNA itself. The sample records hundreds of thousands of clones, around 88% being singletons. Germline-derived CDR1 and CDR2 are PRHDT and FYEKMQ (reference sequence). J gave up 0 bases and V 5 bases, and 4 bases lay outside the gene matches. The CDR3 length is 16 residues. The clonotype was recovered from a woman aged 45-59 years with COVID-19, enrolled during active disease. This chain joins TRBV13 and TRBJ2-1; 10 bases agree with TRBD2. The material sequenced was peripheral blood. The CDR3 protein is CASSTRTSGSYNEQFF. The DNA of the CDR3 is TGTGCCAGCAGCACCCGGACTAGCGGCTCCTACAATGAGCAGTTCTTC.